The present T cell receptor (beta chain) was sequenced within a study of PD-1 blockade in classical Hodgkin lymphoma. Study-wide results and limits: Lower baseline TCR diversity was reported for newly diagnosed patients than for healthy donors.

Of note for this clone: Its antigen is not known.

Following autologous stem cell transplantation, relapse occurred in every patient, and exposure to brentuximab vedotin varied. The ends lost 4 bases at V and 0 bases at J; junction bases unmatched: 5. Per germline, CDR1 SGHRS and CDR2 YFSETQ. The CDR3 is made up of 16 amino acids. TCRdb's table, derived via immunoSEQ multiplex PCR, lists solely in-frame clones and lacks some. The sample contains more than 70,000 clones, about nine tenths of which appear only once. This sequence joins TRBV5-1 and TRBJ2-3, with 10 bases identical to TRBD2. The specimen comprised peripheral blood mononuclear cells (PBMCs), sampled before the second cycle of nivolumab. The sequence was obtained from a human donor with classical Hodgkin lymphoma. The CDR3, as DNA: TGCGCCAGCAGCCCCCGGACTAGCGGTAGCACAGATACGCAGTATTTT. Its protein product is CASSPRTSGSTDTQYF.